This TCR beta chain comes out of a study of T cells after yellow fever vaccination. TCRdb reprocessed the 5' RACE reads with MiXCR, giving one entry per CDR3 protein. This sample yields about 220,000 distinct CDR3 sequences, of which roughly 3% are seen a single time; roughly 3% belongs to the top ten. Trimming pared 3 bases from V and 5 bases from J, leaving 14 bases between. The CDR3 runs to 15 residues. This clonotype was obtained from a man younger than 35 who received the YFV17D yellow fever vaccine. The material sequenced was CD4+ T cells sorted from PBMCs, taken 10 days after the yellow fever booster vaccination. This chain joins TRBV12-3 or TRBV12-4 and TRBJ1-3; D is perhaps TRBD1 (6 bases). The CDR3 region is CASSLVRGWRNTIYF. CDR3 bases: TGTGCCAGCAGTTTGGTCAGGGGATGGAGAAACACCATATATTTT.